This T cell receptor beta chain originates from a study of T cells in Graves' hyperthyroidism and ophthalmopathy (dated by TCRdb to about 2019). Broadly, across the study: Peripheral blood was sampled at the time of initial diagnosis, prior to any treatment. In addition, the study compared T-cell repertoires in thyroid tissue and in blood from 6 or 7 Graves' hyperthyroidism patients. For training and testing, the 100 or so patients in the discovery cohort were randomly divided in a 7:3 ratio. A discovery cohort of about 96 patients, 43 with Graves' ophthalmopathy and over 55 with stable Graves' hyperthyroidism, was used to find distinguishing TCR V-J signatures. Prospective prediction of ophthalmopathy was tested in an independent validation cohort of fewer than 20 hyperthyroidism patients and some 17 patients who later progressed to ophthalmopathy. After sampling, hyperthyroidism patients received methimazole starting at 30 mg daily, and ophthalmopathy patients received high-dose intravenous methylprednisolone. The paper describes TCR Vbeta CDR3 sequencing of 135 peripheral blood samples, made up of roughly 40 ophthalmopathy patients, some 76 hyperthyroidism patients and 17 progressor patients. Results the study describes overall, beyond this receptor: In validation, the model predicted progression to ophthalmopathy a median of roughly 6.5 months before onset, with about 64% sensitivity and roughly 73% specificity. Most expanded thyroid clonotypes (frequency above 0.001) were also detected in blood, suggesting blood repertoires may reflect thyroid immune responses. Sample size was not statistically predetermined, and blinding of investigators to group allocation was not performed. Ophthalmopathy was separated from stable hyperthyroidism by a 13 V-J signature model, with approximately 89% sensitivity and about 81% specificity obtained in cross-validation and 80%/75% obtained in testing.

Stable Graves' hyperthyroidism was defined as the absence of progression to ophthalmopathy over 18 months of follow-up. The hyperthyroidism patients were between 18 and 65 years old and newly diagnosed, with a disease duration of less than 2 months. Patients with uncontrolled infections, other autoimmune diseases, pregnancy or lactation were excluded. Diagnoses relied on clinical symptoms, serum thyroxine and TRAb, thyroid ultrasound and orbital computed tomography. PBMCs were separated from 10 ml of fresh peripheral blood using Ficoll-Paque density gradient centrifugation. Total RNA was extracted using Trizol reagent, and RNA quality was assessed on an Agilent 2100 Bioanalyzer. This clonotype was recorded at least ten times. Its binding antigen is unknown. It has no much larger one-base neighbor in the sample; base qualities were not kept. TCR beta CDR3 regions were amplified from RNA transcripts. A first-round RT-PCR of the TCR CDR3 used the HTBI primer set with the Qiagen OneStep RT-PCR kit. A second multiplex PCR round built the libraries, followed by size selection and purification. Sequencing of the libraries was done on an Illumina HiSeq2000 using paired-end 100 bp reads. The study's processing was this. SOAPnuke was used to process the raw data, with reads discarded if the reads contained adapters or uncalled bases, had a mean Phred below 15, or lacked an exact constant-primer or identifier match. High-quality paired reads were merged with COPE v1.2.5, and unique nucleotide sequences were defined as clonotypes. Clonotypes were aligned to IMGT TRBV, TRBD and TRBJ reference segments using MiTCR v1.1. The analysis included only V-J combinations with a frequency above 0.0001, which together covered around 99% of the repertoires. The TCS score was defined as F50 (clonal expansion) divided by E x V (chaos), with BLOSUM62-based TCRdist calculated between CDR3 peptides within each V-J. Welch's t-statistics and random forest reduced roughly 540 V-J features to under 15, which were used in a naive Bayes classifier (R e1071). TCRdb itself trimmed the public reads at Q25 with fastp, ran MiXCR and retained productive beta chains. For every CDR3 protein sequence, its rows merge into one entry that carries the most common genes and DNA. Here the V and J calls rest on TCRdb's processing, not on the authors' analysis. The sample table contains approximately 710,000 distinct CDR3 sequences; only one count was recorded for roughly 17% of them. The ten most abundant clones make up roughly a sixth of the sample.

V was cut back by 7 bases and J by 6 bases, leaving a gap of 13 bases between them. The CDR3 contains 14 residues, cysteine and phenylalanine counted. The retained sequence is limited to the CDR3, 42 bases, with the frame set at the first base. The chain joins TRBV12-3 or TRBV12-4 to TRBJ1-6; the D gene is not confidently resolved. The source is a man aged 45-65 years with Graves' hyperthyroidism. Specimen: blood. The CDR3 reads CASTPPAVNSPLHF. The nucleotides read TGTGCCAGCACTCCCCCAGCGGTTAATTCACCCCTCCACTTT.